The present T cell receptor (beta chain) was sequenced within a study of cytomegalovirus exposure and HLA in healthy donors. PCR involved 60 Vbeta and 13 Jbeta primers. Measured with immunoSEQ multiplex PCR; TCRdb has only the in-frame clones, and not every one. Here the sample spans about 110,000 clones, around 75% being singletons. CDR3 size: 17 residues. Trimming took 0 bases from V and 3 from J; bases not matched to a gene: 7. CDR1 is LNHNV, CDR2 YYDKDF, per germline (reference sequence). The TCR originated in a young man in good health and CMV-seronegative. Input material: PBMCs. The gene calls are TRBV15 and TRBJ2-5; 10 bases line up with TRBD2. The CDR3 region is CATSRDCGLAGEETQYF. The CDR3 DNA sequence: TGTGCCACCAGCAGAGATTGTGGGCTAGCGGGGGAAGAGACCCAGTACTTC.